Presented here are 28 T cell receptor beta chains from one specimen sequenced in a study of a mutant IDH1 vaccine in newly diagnosed glioma. Time point reported: week 5, during vaccination. Vaccine doses each comprised 300 ug of mutant IDH1 20-mer peptide, with topical imiquimod. What these receptors recognize is not known. TCRdb keeps only in-frame clones here, not all; method: immunoSEQ multiplex PCR. The sample shows about 42,000 clones, roughly 85% of them seen only once. Specimen: PBMCs, collected from a glioma patient whose treatment included an IDH1 peptide vaccine. Receptors originate from a man aged 35 to 55 with glioma.

This chain connects TRBV15 to TRBJ1-2, with 11 bases lining up with TRBD1. Losses at the gene ends were 3 bases for V and 3 bases for J; bases not matched to a gene: 3. The CDR3 is made up of 15 amino acids. Germline V CDR1 and CDR2: LNHNV, YYDKDF (reference sequence). The CDR3, as DNA: TGTGCCACCAGCAGGGGGGACAGGGGGGACTATGGCTACACCTTC. Translating gives CATSRGDRGDYGYTF.

The chain combines TRBV5-1 with TRBJ1-3; D gene uncertain. CDR1 SGHRS and CDR2 YFSETQ come from the germline V gene. Between the trimmed V and J ends, which lost 0 bases and 0 bases, there was a span of 4 bases. CDR3 size: 14 residues. CDR3 sequence reads: CASSLGSSGNTIYF. The CDR3 region has the DNA TGCGCCAGCAGCTTGGGGTCCTCTGGAAACACCATATATTTT.

This clone showed up just once. CDR3 coding DNA: TGTGCCAGTAGTATCCGGGACAGGGGCAATCAGCCCCAGCATTTT. This encodes CASSIRDRGNQPQHF. V gene TRBV19 combines with J gene TRBJ1-5, with 9 bases that match TRBD1. This CDR3 spans 15 amino acids. V was clipped by 3 bases and J by 2 bases; unmatched bases: 2. The germline CDR1 and CDR2 sequences are LNHDA and SQIVND (reference sequence). The full variable domain, its missing parts supplied by reference TRBV19 and TRBJ1-5, is DGGITQSPKYLFRKEGQNVTLSCEQNLNHDAMYWYRQDPGQGLRLIYYSQIVNDFQKGDIAEGYSVSREKKESFPLTVTSAQKNPTAFYLCASSIRDRGNQPQHFGDGTRLSIL.

CDR3 amino acids: CASSEDFNTEAFF. CDR3 bases: TGTGCCAGCAGTGAAGACTTTAACACTGAAGCTTTCTTT. The rearrangement joins TRBV2 to TRBJ1-1; D is uncertain. The CDR3 length is 13 residues. Trimming took off 1 base at V and 2 bases at J, with 5 bases between the two ends. In germline, CDR1 is SNHLY, CDR2 FYNNEI.

The CDR3 sequence is CASSLVQAGGDTQYF. CDR3 DNA sequence: TGTGCCAGCAGCTTAGTCCAAGCGGGGGGGGATACGCAGTATTTT. The rearrangement links TRBV7-9 to TRBJ2-3; 10 positions agree with TRBD2. The germline CDR1 and CDR2 sequences are SEHNR and FQNEAQ (reference sequence). The CDR3 runs to 15 residues. The J segment lost 6 bases and the V segment lost 1 base, leaving 4 bases of the junction unmatched.

This chain uses TRBV6-1 with TRBJ1-5; D perhaps matches TRBD1 (5 bases). Trimming stripped 4 bases from V and 7 bases from J, with 14 bases between. The CDR3 spans 14 residues. Germline CDR1 reads MNHNS; CDR2 reads SASEGT. CDR3 nucleotide sequence: TGTGCCAGCAGTGTGAGAGGGGAGGGACAGCCCCAGCATTTT. Translated: CASSVRGEGQPQHF.

This chain connects TRBV7-9 to TRBJ2-5, with 9 positions matching TRBD2. Per the germline V gene, CDR1 is SEHNR and CDR2 is FQNEAQ (reference sequence). Unmatched junction bases numbered 9, after V lost 4 bases and J lost 3 bases. This CDR3 comprises 16 residues. CDR3 amino acids: CASSSPEIAGEETQYF. Written as DNA, the CDR3 is TGTGCCAGCAGCTCCCCGGAGATAGCGGGAGAAGAGACCCAGTACTTC.

The chain uses TRBV5-1 and TRBJ1-3, with D tentatively TRBD1 (5 bases). V dropped 5 bases and J dropped 6 bases, with 18 bases sitting between them. The germline CDR1 and CDR2 sequences are SGHRS and YFSETQ. The CDR3 has 15 amino acids. CDR3 region: CASSGGQRGTNTIYF. DNA for the CDR3: TGCGCCAGCAGTGGAGGACAAAGAGGGACAAACACCATATATTTT.

This sequence joins TRBV6-5 and TRBJ1-5, with 8 bases aligning to TRBD1. Trimming took 6 bases from V and 4 from J; bases not matched to a gene: 8. CDR3 length: 15 residues. In germline, CDR1 is MNHEY, CDR2 SVGAGI. The CDR3 spells CASSIDRGFNQPQHF. The CDR3 DNA sequence: TGTGCCAGCAGCATTGACAGGGGTTTTAATCAGCCCCAGCATTTT.

The rearrangement uses TRBV11-2 and TRBJ2-7; 7 bases match TRBD2. V dropped 5 bases and J dropped 5; count of bases not matched to a gene: 12. The CDR3 runs to 15 residues. Germline CDR1 is SGHAT and CDR2 is FQNNGV. The CDR3 nucleotides read TGTGCCAGCAGCCTGGGATTGGGGGGGTACCACGAGCAGTACTTC. Its protein is CASSLGLGGYHEQYF.

This clone is a singleton in its sample. The chain employs TRBV19 and TRBJ2-1, with 12 bases aligning to TRBD2. Germline CDR1 reads LNHDA; CDR2 reads SQIVND (reference sequence). There are 16 residues in the CDR3. V lost 5 bases and J lost 6; bases outside the gene matches: 8. The CDR3 nucleotides are TGTGCCAGTAGTGCTAGACTAGCGGGGGCGGGCAATGAGCAGTTCTTC. Translating gives CASSARLAGAGNEQFF.

V is TRBV14 and J is TRBJ2-7; 8 positions match TRBD1. The CDR3 contains 19 residues. The germline CDR1 and CDR2 sequences are SGHDN and FVKESK. J lost 2 bases, V lost 0 bases, and 15 bases had no gene match. This CDR3 reads CASSQDFGDDRGYTYEQYF. The CDR3 DNA reads as TGTGCCAGCAGCCAAGATTTTGGAGATGACAGGGGTTATACCTACGAGCAGTACTTC.

CDR3 sequence reads: CASSLVVHTQYF. DNA of the CDR3: TGTGCCAGCAGCTTAGTTGTACATACGCAGTATTTT. V gene TRBV11-2 combines with J gene TRBJ2-3; D not resolved. CDR1 SGHAT and CDR2 FQNNGV come from the germline V gene. The CDR3 is made up of 12 amino acids. Trimming shortened V by 1 base and J by 7 bases, and 6 bases separated the two germline ends. The full variable domain, its missing parts supplied by reference TRBV11-2 and TRBJ2-3, is EAGVAQSPRYKIIEKRQSVAFWCNPISGHATLYWYQQILGQGPKLLIQFQNNGVVDDSQLPKDRFSAERLKGVDSTLKIQPAKLEDSAVYLCASSLVVHTQYFGPGTRLTVL.

This sequence joins TRBV5-1 and TRBJ2-7, with TRBD1 identical over 7 bases. Trimming cost V 3 bases and J 6 bases; bases outside gene matches: 15. Germline lookup yields CDR1 SGHRS and CDR2 YFSETQ. The CDR3 consists of 16 residues. The CDR3 loop reads CASSYSGTAIRPEQYF. The CDR3 nucleotides are TGCGCCAGCAGCTACTCCGGGACAGCAATAAGGCCCGAGCAGTACTTC.

The genes are TRBV7-2 and TRBJ2-2, with a weak D call TRBD2 (6 bases). The CDR3 totals 14 residues. CDR1 is SGHTA and CDR2 is FQGNSA in the germline V gene. The ends were cut back, 5 bases at V and 7 bases at J, with 14 bases in the middle. CDR3 region: CASSVGTLVGELFF. Written as DNA, the CDR3 is TGTGCCAGCAGCGTCGGGACTCTTGTCGGGGAGCTGTTTTTT.

The rearrangement uses TRBV7-2 and TRBJ2-7, with D unclear. CDR1 SGHTA and CDR2 FQGNSA come from the germline V gene. V dropped 0 bases and J dropped 0 bases, with 12 bases sitting between them. The CDR3 runs 16 residues. CDR3 DNA: TGTGCCAGCAGCTTAGCGGTGGGCCGGAGCTCCTACGAGCAGTACTTC. It translates to CASSLAVGRSSYEQYF. Full variable domain (outside the CDR3, taken from reference TRBV7-2 and TRBJ2-7): GAGVSQSPSNKVTEKGKDVELRCDPISGHTALYWYRQSLGQGLEFLIYFQGNSAPDKSGLPSDRFSAERTGGSVSTLTIQRTQQEDSAVYLCASSLAVGRSSYEQYFGPGTRLTVT.

V is TRBV7-9 and J is TRBJ1-2; no reliable D call. CDR1 is SEHNR, CDR2 FQNEAQ, per germline (reference sequence). The length of the CDR3 is 12 residues. V dropped 4 bases and J dropped 8 bases, with 11 bases sitting between them. The CDR3 here is CASSSSLWGYTF. CDR3 in DNA: TGTGCCAGCAGCTCCTCCCTCTGGGGCTACACCTTC. Full variable domain (missing parts from reference TRBV7-9 and TRBJ1-2): DTGVSQNPRHKITKRGQNVTFRCDPISEHNRLYWYRQTLGQGPEFLTYFQNEAQLEKSRLLSDRFSAERPKGSFSTLEIQRTEQGDSAMYLCASSSSLWGYTFGSGTRLTVV.

The chain is built from TRBV7-9 and TRBJ1-4; tentative D call: TRBD1 (6 bases). V lost 4 bases to trimming and J lost 4 bases, with 10 bases between them. Per the germline V gene, CDR1 is SEHNR and CDR2 is FQNEAQ (reference sequence). The CDR3 is made up of 14 amino acids. This CDR3 is CASSYGQRNEKLFF. DNA of the CDR3: TGTGCCAGCAGCTACGGACAGCGTAATGAAAAACTGTTTTTT.

Notes on this clone: The sample holds other DNA sequences that translate to the same CDR3. This chain joins TRBV5-1 and TRBJ1-5; D is ambiguous. Trimming removed 0 bases at V and 3 bases at J, with 7 bases between. CDR3 length: 14 residues. Germline V gene sequence: CDR1 SGHRS, CDR2 YFSETQ. CDR3 nucleotide sequence: TGCGCCAGCAGCTTGGACGGTCACAATCAGCCCCAGCATTTT. Encoded protein: CASSLDGHNQPQHF. The whole variable domain, remainder taken from reference TRBV5-1 and TRBJ1-5, is KAGVTQTPRYLIKTRGQQVTLSCSPISGHRSVSWYQQTPGQGLQFLFEYFSETQRNKGNFPGRFSGRQFSNSRSEMNVSTLELGDSALYLCASSLDGHNQPQHFGDGTRLSIL.

The chain uses TRBV5-1 and TRBJ2-7, with 12 bases aligning to TRBD2. V was pared by 4 bases and J by 4 bases, with 18 bases of the junction left unmatched. The CDR3 consists of 19 residues. Germline-derived CDR1 and CDR2 are SGHRS and YFSETQ. The CDR3 here is CASSERRLAGVGVLYEQYF. The CDR3 DNA is TGCGCCAGCAGCGAAAGGAGACTAGCGGGAGTAGGTGTGTTATACGAGCAGTACTTC. The whole variable domain, remainder taken from reference TRBV5-1 and TRBJ2-7, is KAGVTQTPRYLIKTRGQQVTLSCSPISGHRSVSWYQQTPGQGLQFLFEYFSETQRNKGNFPGRFSGRQFSNSRSEMNVSTLELGDSALYLCASSERRLAGVGVLYEQYFGPGTRLTVT.

This clone turned up a few times. The genes are TRBV5-1 and TRBJ1-2, with a possible D match to TRBD1 (6 bases). The V gene lost 4 bases and the J gene lost 2 bases, with 12 bases spanning the gap. The CDR3 is made up of 14 amino acids. Germline values: CDR1 SGHRS, CDR2 YFSETQ. As DNA, the CDR3 is TGCGCCAGCAGCATACAGGGTTCCAACTATGGCTACACCTTC. Translation: CASSIQGSNYGYTF.

The chain is built from TRBV5-4 and TRBJ2-3, with TRBD2 matching over 10 bases. Germline values: CDR1 SGHNT, CDR2 YYREEE (reference sequence). V trimming: 2 bases; J trimming: 2 bases; junction bases outside the gene matches: 5. The CDR3 has 16 amino acids. The CDR3 protein is CASSFQTSGPTDTQYF. For the CDR3, the DNA is TGTGCCAGCAGCTTTCAGACTAGCGGGCCCACAGATACGCAGTATTTT.

This chain connects TRBV6-5 to TRBJ2-7; 7 positions agree with TRBD2. The germline V gene has CDR1 MNHEY and CDR2 SVGAGI. The CDR3 totals 14 residues. V shed 4 bases and J 7 bases; nucleotides not matched to a gene: 10. The CDR3 loop is CASSSGGSLGEQYF. The CDR3 DNA follows: TGTGCCAGCAGTTCAGGCGGGAGCTTGGGAGAGCAGTACTTC.

This chain joins TRBV29-1 and TRBJ1-2; D remains unclear. The ends were cut back, 0 bases at V and 4 bases at J, with 18 bases in the middle. Per germline, CDR1 SQVTM and CDR2 ANQGSEA. The CDR3 loop spans 16 amino acids. In nucleotides, the CDR3 is TGCAGCGTTGAAGAGGGCTTTGAGGGAACCGGCTATGGCTACACCTTC. Amino acid sequence: CSVEEGFEGTGYGYTF.

This chain links TRBV5-6 with TRBJ2-3, with D unclear. The germline V gene has CDR1 SGHDT and CDR2 YYEEEE. The CDR3 totals 14 residues. V lost 4 bases, J lost 6 bases, and 15 bases lay in between. In nucleotides, the CDR3 is TGTGCCAGCAGCCCACCCGATTTGACGGATACGCAGTATTTT. It codes for CASSPPDLTDTQYF.

V gene TRBV9 combines with J gene TRBJ1-5; TRBD1 is a possible D gene (5 bases). V shed 3 bases and J shed 2 bases, with 9 bases lying between them. Germline CDR1 SGDLS, CDR2 YYNGEE. The CDR3 is made up of 14 amino acids. The CDR3 nucleotides read TGTGCCAGCAGCGCCGGGACGGGCAATCAGCCCCAGCATTTT. Encoded protein: CASSAGTGNQPQHF.

Comment on this clone: This specimen includes other DNA sequences encoding the same CDR3. V gene TRBV18 combines with J gene TRBJ2-7, with D possibly being TRBD1 or TRBD2 (5 bases each). V lost 2 bases and J 6 bases, leaving 11 bases between the germline ends. CDR1 KGHSH and CDR2 LQKENI come from the germline V gene. The CDR3 is made up of 13 amino acids. CDR3 DNA sequence: TGTGCCAGCTCACCAGTTGGGGGATCCGAGCAGTACTTC. It yields the protein CASSPVGGSEQYF.

This chain joins TRBV28 and TRBJ1-5, with no clear D. The CDR3 covers 14 residues. Trimming left V 3 bases short and J 7 bases short, with 13 bases between. From germline, CDR1 is MDHEN and CDR2 SYDVKM. The CDR3 protein is CASSFFRVGQPQHF. CDR3 sequence (DNA): TGTGCCAGCAGTTTTTTTAGGGTTGGACAGCCCCAGCATTTT.